This entry is about one T cell receptor beta chain. Some clones are missing from TCRdb's copy, which holds only in-frame ones; the method was immunoSEQ multiplex PCR. The sample lists 110,000 to 150,000 clones; 75% to 80% were seen once. Germline V CDR1 and CDR2: WSHSY, SAAADI. J lost 6 bases, V lost 2 bases, and 6 bases had no gene match. This CDR3 has 14 residues. These data belong to a study of cytotoxic CD8 clonotypes in ibrutinib-treated CLL. About the study: Timing of response sample collection was a median around twelve months after treatment start, with a range of 6 to 36.

The sequence derives from a human donor with chronic lymphocytic leukemia. This chain uses TRBV10-2 with TRBJ2-7, with TRBD2 matching over 8 bases. Sequencing used PBMCs, obtained after 24 months of ibrutinib treatment. CDR3 in amino acids: CASSEGGLAGEQYF. As DNA, the CDR3 is TGCGCCAGCAGTGAGGGGGGGCTAGCGGGCGAGCAGTACTTC.